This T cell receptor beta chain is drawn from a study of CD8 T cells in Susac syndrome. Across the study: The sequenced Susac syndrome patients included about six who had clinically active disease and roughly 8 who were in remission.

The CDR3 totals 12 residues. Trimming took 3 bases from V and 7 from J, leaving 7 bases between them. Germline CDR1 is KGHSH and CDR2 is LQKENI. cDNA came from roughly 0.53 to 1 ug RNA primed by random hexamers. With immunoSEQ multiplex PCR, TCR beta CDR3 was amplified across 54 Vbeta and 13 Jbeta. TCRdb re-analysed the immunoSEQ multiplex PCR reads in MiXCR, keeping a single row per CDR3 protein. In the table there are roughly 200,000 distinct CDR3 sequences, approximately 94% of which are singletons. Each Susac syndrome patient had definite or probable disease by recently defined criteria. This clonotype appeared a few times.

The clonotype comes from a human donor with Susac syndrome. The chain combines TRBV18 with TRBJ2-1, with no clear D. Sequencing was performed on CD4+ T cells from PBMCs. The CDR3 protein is CASSPGGNEQFF. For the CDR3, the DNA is TGTGCCAGCTCACCTGGTGGTAATGAGCAGTTCTTC.